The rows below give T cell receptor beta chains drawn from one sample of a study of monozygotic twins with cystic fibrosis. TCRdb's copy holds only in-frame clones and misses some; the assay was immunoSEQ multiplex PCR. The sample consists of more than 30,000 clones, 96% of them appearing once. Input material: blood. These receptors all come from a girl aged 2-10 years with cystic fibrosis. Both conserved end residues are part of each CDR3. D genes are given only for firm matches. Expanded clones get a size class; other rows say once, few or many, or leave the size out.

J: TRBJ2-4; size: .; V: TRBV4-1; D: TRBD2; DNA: TGCGCCAGCAGCCAAGGTGAAGCGGGAGGTAAAGCCAAAAACATTCAGTACTTC; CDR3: CASSQGEAGGKAKNIQYF
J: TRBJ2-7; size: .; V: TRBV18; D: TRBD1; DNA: TGTGCCAGCTCACCGGACAGGGTTAACTACGAGCAGTACTTC; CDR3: CASSPDRVNYEQYF
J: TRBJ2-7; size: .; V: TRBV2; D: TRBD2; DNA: TGTGCCAGCAGTCGACTAGCGGCCTACGAGCAGTACTTC; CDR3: CASSRLAAYEQYF
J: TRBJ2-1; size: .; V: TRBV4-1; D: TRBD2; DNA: TGCGCCAGCACGCCCCTAGGGACTAGAGGTGTAAATGAGCAGTTCTTC; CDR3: CASTPLGTRGVNEQFF
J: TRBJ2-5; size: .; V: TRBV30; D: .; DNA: TGTGCCTGGATAGGCAGGGTCCAACGGACCCAGTACTTC; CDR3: CAWIGRVQRTQYF
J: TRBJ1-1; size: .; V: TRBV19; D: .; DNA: TGTGCCAGTCCCGGACCGGGAGGAGCTTTCTTT; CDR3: CASPGPGGAFF
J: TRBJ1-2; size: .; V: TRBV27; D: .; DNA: TGTGCCAGCAGAGGTCCTATGGAGAGCTACACCTTC; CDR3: CASRGPMESYTF
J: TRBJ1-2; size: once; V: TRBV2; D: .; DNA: TGTGCCAGCAGTGAATCAGGACTCTATGGCTACACCTTC; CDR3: CASSESGLYGYTF
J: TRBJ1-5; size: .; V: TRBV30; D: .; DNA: TGTGCCTGGAGTGGGCCGAGCAATCAGCCCCAGCATTTT; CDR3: CAWSGPSNQPQHF
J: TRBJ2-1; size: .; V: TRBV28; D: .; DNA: TGTGCCAGCGGTCAGCCCTACAATGAGCAGTTCTTC; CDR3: CASGQPYNEQFF
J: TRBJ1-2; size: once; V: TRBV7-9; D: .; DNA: TGTGCCAGCAGTGTGACAGCTAACTATGGCTACACCTTC; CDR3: CASSVTANYGYTF
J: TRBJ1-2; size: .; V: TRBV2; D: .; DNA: TGTGCCAGCAGTGGGACTGTTACCTATGGCTACACCTTC; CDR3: CASSGTVTYGYTF
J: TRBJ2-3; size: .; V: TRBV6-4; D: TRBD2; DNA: TGTGCCAGCAGTGACTCGGGACTAGCGGGAGGGCCAGATACGCAGTATTTT; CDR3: CASSDSGLAGGPDTQYF
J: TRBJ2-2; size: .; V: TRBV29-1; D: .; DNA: TGCAGCGTTGCTGATGGGAAAAAGGGCGGGGAGCTGTTTTTT; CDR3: CSVADGKKGGELFF
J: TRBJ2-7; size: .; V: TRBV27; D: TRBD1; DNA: TGTGCCAGCCGTACAGGGGGTTCACCCTACGAGCAGTACTTC; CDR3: CASRTGGSPYEQYF
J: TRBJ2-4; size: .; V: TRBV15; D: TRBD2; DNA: TGTGCCACCAGCAGAGAGCCTTTGAGCGGGAGTTGGGGCAAAAACATTCAGTACTTC; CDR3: CATSREPLSGSWGKNIQYF
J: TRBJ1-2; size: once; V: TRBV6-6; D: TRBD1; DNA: TGTGCCAGCAGTTACTCGACCCCCAGGGGGAATGGCTACACCTTC; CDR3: CASSYSTPRGNGYTF
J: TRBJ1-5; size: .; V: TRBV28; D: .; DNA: TGTGCCAGCAGTTTACTCCAGGGAGGCAATCAGCCCCAGCATTTT; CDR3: CASSLLQGGNQPQHF
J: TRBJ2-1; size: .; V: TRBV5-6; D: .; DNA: TGTGCCAGCAGCTTGGGCTCCCATGAGCAGTTCTTC; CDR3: CASSLGSHEQFF
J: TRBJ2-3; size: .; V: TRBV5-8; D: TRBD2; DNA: TGTGCCAGCAGCGAACTAGCGGGAGTACGAACAGATACGCAGTATTTT; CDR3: CASSELAGVRTDTQYF
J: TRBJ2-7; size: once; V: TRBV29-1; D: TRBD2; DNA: TGCAGCGTTGTTACCGTTTCTTCCCTAGCGGGAAGGAGATACGAGCAGTACTTC; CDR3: CSVVTVSSLAGRRYEQYF
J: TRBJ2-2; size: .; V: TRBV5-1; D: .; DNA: TGCGCCAGCAGCTTGGCCCGGGGCACCGGGGAGCTGTTTTTT; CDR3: CASSLARGTGELFF
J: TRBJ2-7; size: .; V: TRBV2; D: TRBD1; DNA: TGTGCCAGCAGTGATTCCAGGACAGGGGGCGAAAAGGGAGCTTACGAGCAGTACTTC; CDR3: CASSDSRTGGEKGAYEQYF
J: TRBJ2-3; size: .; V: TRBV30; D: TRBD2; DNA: TGTGCCTGGAGTGCCGGGACTAGCGGGAGCGCAGATACGCAGTATTTT; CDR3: CAWSAGTSGSADTQYF
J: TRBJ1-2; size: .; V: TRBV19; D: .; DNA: TGTGCCAGTAGTATTCGGCCAGGTGATGGCTACACCTTC; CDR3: CASSIRPGDGYTF
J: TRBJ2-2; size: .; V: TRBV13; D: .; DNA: TGTGCCAGCAGACCAACGGGTGATAACACCGGGGAGCTGTTTTTT; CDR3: CASRPTGDNTGELFF
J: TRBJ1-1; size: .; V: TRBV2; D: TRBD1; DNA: TGTGCCAGCAGTTGGACAGGCACTGAAGCTTTCTTT; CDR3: CASSWTGTEAFF
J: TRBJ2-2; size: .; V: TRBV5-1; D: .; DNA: TGCGCCAGCAGCTTGGCCCAGACGGGATCCGGGGAGCTGTTTTTT; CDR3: CASSLAQTGSGELFF
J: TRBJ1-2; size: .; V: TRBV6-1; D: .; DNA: TGTGCCAGCAGCGGTGGGGCGCGGATCTATGGCTACACCTTC; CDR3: CASSGGARIYGYTF
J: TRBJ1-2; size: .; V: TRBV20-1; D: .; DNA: TGCAGAATCAGGGGTGACACCTTC; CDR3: CRIRGDTF
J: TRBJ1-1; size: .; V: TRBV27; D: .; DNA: TGTGCCAGCAGTTTCAAAGTGAACACTGAAGCTTTCTTT; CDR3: CASSFKVNTEAFF
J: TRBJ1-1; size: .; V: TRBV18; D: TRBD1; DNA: TGTGCCAGCTCACCGACAGGGGGTCGGACTGAAGCTTTCTTT; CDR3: CASSPTGGRTEAFF
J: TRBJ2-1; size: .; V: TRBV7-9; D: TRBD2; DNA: TGTGCCAGCAGCCTAGCGGGAAACTACAATGAGCAGTTCTTC; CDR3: CASSLAGNYNEQFF
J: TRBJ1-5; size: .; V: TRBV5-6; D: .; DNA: TGTGCCAGCAGCTTGGCTCAAAGCGGAGGGAATCAGCCCCAGCATTTT; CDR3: CASSLAQSGGNQPQHF
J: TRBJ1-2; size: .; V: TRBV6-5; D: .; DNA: TGTGCCAGCAGTTCTAGCAGGGTGAACGGCTACACCTTC; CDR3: CASSSSRVNGYTF
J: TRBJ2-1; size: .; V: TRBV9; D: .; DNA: TGTGCCAGCAGCGTCTATCCAGGCACCTACAATGAGCAGTTCTTC; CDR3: CASSVYPGTYNEQFF
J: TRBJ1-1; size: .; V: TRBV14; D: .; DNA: TGTGCCAGCAGCCCGAGTATGGCCCTCTCGTACACTGAAGCTTTCTTT; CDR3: CASSPSMALSYTEAFF
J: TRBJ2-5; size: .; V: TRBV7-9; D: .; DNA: TGTGCCAGCAGCTCCCCCCCCCGGGGTAAAGAGACCCAGTACTTC; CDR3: CASSSPPRGKETQYF
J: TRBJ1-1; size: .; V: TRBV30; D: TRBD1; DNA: TGTGCCTGGGCGGCGGACAGGCACACTGAAGCTTTCTTT; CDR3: CAWAADRHTEAFF
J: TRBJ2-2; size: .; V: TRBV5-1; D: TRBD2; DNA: TGCGCCAGCAGCTTTACGGGGACTAGCGGATCCGGGGAGCTGTTTTTT; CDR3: CASSFTGTSGSGELFF
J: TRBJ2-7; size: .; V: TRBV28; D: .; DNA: TGTGCCAGCAGCAAATCCCCTAGAATAAACTACGAGCAGTACTTC; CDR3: CASSKSPRINYEQYF
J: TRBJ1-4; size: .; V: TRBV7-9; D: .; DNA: TGTGCCAGCAGCTCGACTTTCTCTCACCAGTTTGACGTTAATGAAAAACTGTTTTTT; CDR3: CASSSTFSHQFDVNEKLFF
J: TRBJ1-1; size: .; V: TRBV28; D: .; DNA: TGTGCCAGCAGTTCCGTGAACACTGAAGCTTTCTTT; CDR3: CASSSVNTEAFF
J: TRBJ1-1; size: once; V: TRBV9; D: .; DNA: TGTGCCAGCAGCGTACTGGGACGGGTGAACACTGAAGCTTTCTTT; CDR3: CASSVLGRVNTEAFF
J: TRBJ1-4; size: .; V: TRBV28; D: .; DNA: TGTGCCAGCAGTTTCGGAGACTCCCCGCCGACTAATGAAAAACTGTTTTTT; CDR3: CASSFGDSPPTNEKLFF
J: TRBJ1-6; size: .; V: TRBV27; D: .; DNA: TGTGCCAGCAGTTTTAGGGGGGGATATTCACCCCTCCACTTT; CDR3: CASSFRGGYSPLHF
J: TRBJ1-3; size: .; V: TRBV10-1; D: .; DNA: TGCGCCAGCAGTGGACCGGTCCCGGGGACAAATCCTGGAAACACCATATATTTT; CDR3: CASSGPVPGTNPGNTIYF
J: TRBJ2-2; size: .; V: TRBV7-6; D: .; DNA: TGTGCCAGCAGTTTAGCCGGGGCGTTTACCGGGGAGCTGTTTTTT; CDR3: CASSLAGAFTGELFF
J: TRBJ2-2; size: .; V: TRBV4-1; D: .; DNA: TGCGCCAGCAGCCGACCGGGACAACTGAACACCGGGGAGCTGTTTTTT; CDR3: CASSRPGQLNTGELFF
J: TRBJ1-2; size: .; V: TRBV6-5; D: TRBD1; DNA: TGTGCCAGCAGTTTTGCGACAGGGGAGTTCAACTACACCTTC; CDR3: CASSFATGEFNYTF
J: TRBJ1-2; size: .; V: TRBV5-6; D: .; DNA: TGTGCCAGCAGCTTAACGGCGGTCCGCTATGGCTACACCTTC; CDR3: CASSLTAVRYGYTF